The clone carrying this TCR beta chain was observed many times. This entry belongs to a study of early T cells in non-severe SARS-CoV-2 infection. TCRdb redid the calling of the 5' RACE reads with MiXCR, one entry per CDR3 protein. The table lists 45,000 to 65,000 distinct CDR3 sequences, around 12% of them singletons. The CDR3 has 14 amino acids. The J segment lost 4 bases and the V segment lost 8 bases, leaving 7 bases of the junction unmatched. This TCR was sampled from an adult who was a healthcare worker with PCR-confirmed SARS-CoV-2 infection or an uninfected control (not recorded which). The chain joins TRBV12-3 or TRBV12-4 to TRBJ2-3; 9 bases align to TRBD1. The material sequenced was whole blood, taken at baseline. CDR3 bases: TGTGCCAGCCAACCCCGGACAGGGGCAGATACGCAGTATTTT. Translation: CASQPRTGADTQYF.